This TCR beta chain was sequenced for a study of human T cells and chemical hapten exposure. The overall study: Patch testing placed 0.01% DPC on the upper back, with readings at 6 days. Mostly female patients had alopecia areata, totalis or universalis.

This clonotype has a count of ten or more. One entry per CDR3 protein results from TCRdb running MiXCR on the RACE reads. The sample has 25,000 to 30,000 distinct CDR3 sequences; over 9% are singletons. This CDR3 has 13 residues. CDR1 MNHNS and CDR2 SASEGT come from the germline V gene. Trimming shortened V by 7 bases and J by 6 bases, and 16 bases separated the two germline ends. Stated time point: patch test 2, 6 weeks after DPC sensitization. The sample's treatment: therapeutic diphenylcyclopropenone sensitization with weekly scalp DPC. This sample comprised whole blood, obtained in connection with sensitization to the hapten diphenylcyclopropenone (DPC). The chain joins TRBV6-1 to TRBJ2-7, with a tentative D call TRBD2 (5 bases). This TCR was recovered from a man aged 25-45 years with alopecia areata. Some clones in this sample may be carry-over from other donors' samples. The CDR3 coding sequence is TGTGCCAGCATGGACTCCCCCTCGGGCGAGCAGTACTTC. Protein: CASMDSPSGEQYF.